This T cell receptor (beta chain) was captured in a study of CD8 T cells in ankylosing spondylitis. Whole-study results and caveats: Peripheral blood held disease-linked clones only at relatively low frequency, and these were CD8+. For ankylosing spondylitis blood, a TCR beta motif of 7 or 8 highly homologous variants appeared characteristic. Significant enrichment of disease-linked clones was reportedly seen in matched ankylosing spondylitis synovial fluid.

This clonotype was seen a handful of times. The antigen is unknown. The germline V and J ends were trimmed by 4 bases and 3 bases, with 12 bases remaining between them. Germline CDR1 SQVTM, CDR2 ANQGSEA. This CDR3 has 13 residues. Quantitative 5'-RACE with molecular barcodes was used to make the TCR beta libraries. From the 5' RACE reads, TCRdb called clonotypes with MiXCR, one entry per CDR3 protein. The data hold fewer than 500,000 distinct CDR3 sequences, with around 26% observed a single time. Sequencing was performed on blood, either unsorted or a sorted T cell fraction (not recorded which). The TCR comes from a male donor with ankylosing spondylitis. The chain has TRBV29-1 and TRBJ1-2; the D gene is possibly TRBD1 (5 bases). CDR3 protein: CSVAQGGDYGYTF. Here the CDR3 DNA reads TGCAGCGTTGCCCAGGGAGGTGACTATGGCTACACCTTC. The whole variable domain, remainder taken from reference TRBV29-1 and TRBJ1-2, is SAVISQKPSRDICQRGTSLTIQCQVDSQVTMMFWYRQQPGQSLTLIATANQGSEATYESGFVIDKFPISRPNLTFSTLTVSNMSPEDSSIYLCSVAQGGDYGYTFGSGTRLTVV.